The source of this T cell receptor (beta chain) is a study of cytomegalovirus exposure and HLA in healthy donors. Overall study findings and caveats: In a later analysis, at a false discovery rate of 0.05, under 20,000 TCR beta sequences matched HLA alleles. Several of the most significant clusters appeared, in a later analysis, to be linked to common viral pathogens. The authors later linked a missense DCLRE1C variant to TCR beta V- and J-gene trimming. Excluded were some V segments that proved indistinguishable, including TRBV6-2 and TRBV6-3.

This CDR3 spans 16 amino acids. The V gene's germline CDR1 is SGHTA and CDR2 FQGNSA. PCR primers comprised 60 Vbeta and 13 Jbeta primers. Produced via immunoSEQ multiplex PCR; TCRdb's table is partial and in-frame only. Counted here are some 170,000 clones, roughly 89% occurring once; the ten biggest clones make up around 0.93%. This clone was recorded a few times. What it binds is not known. The V call is TRBV7-2, the J call TRBJ2-5; 14 bases line up with TRBD2. The better agreement between TRBJ2-7 and the DNA end casts doubt on the J call. The TCR comes from a woman aged 25 to 45 in good health and CMV-seronegative. Specimen: PBMCs. For the CDR3, the DNA is TGTGCCAGCAGCTTAGAGGGGACTAGCGGGAGTTACGAGCAGTACTTC. It yields the protein CASSLEGTSGSYEQYF.